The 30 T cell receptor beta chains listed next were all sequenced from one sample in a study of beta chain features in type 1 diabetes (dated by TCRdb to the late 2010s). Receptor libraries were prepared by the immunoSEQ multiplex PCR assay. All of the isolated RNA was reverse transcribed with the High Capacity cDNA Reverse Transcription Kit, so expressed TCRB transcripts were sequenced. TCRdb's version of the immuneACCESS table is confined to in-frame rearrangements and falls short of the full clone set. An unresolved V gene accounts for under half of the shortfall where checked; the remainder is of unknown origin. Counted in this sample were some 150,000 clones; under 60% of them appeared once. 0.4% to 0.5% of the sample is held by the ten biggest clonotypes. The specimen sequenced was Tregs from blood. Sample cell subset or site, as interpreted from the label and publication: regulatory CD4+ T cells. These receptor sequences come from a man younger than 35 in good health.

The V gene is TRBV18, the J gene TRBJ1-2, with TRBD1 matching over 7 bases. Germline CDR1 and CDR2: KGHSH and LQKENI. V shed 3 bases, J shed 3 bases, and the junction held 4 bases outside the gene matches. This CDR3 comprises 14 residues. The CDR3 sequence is CASSPDRTYYGYTF. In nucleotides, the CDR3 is TGTGCCAGCTCACCGGACAGGACTTACTATGGCTACACCTTC. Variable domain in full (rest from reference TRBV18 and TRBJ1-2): NAGVMQNPRHLVRRRGQEARLRCSPMKGHSHVYWYRQLPEEGLKFMVYLQKENIIDESGMPKERFSAEFPKEGPSILRIQQVVRGDSAAYFCASSPDRTYYGYTFGSGTRLTVV.

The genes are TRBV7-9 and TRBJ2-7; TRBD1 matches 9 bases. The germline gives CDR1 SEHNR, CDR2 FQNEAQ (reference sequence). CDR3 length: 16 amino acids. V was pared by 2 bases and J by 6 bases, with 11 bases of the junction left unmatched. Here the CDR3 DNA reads TGTGCCAGCAGCTTAATCCCGGGACAGGGTCAGGCCGAGCAGTACTTC. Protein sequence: CASSLIPGQGQAEQYF.

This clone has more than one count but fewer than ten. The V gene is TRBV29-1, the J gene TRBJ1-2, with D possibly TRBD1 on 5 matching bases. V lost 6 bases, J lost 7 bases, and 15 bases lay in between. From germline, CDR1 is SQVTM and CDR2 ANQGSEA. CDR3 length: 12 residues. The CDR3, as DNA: TGCAGCGTCCTGGGGGGAGAAAGTGGCTACACCTTC. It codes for CSVLGGESGYTF.

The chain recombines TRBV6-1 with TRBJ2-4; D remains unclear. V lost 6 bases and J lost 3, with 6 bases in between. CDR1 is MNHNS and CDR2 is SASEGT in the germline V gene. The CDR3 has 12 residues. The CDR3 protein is CASSTIKNIQYF. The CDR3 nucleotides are TGTGCCAGCAGCACTATCAAAAACATTCAGTACTTC.

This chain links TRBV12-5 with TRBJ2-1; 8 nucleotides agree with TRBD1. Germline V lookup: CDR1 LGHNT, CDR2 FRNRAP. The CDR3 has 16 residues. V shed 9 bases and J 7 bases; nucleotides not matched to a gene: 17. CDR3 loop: CARAHGQGKTLNEQFF. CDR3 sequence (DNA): TGTGCTAGAGCCCACGGACAGGGCAAGACACTGAATGAGCAGTTCTTC.

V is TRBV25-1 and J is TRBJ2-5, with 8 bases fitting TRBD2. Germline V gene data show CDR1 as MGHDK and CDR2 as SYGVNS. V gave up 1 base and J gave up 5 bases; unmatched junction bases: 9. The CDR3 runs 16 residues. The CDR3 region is CASSESRGGAKETQYF. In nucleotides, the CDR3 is TGTGCCAGCAGTGAATCCCGGGGGGGGGCGAAGGAGACCCAGTACTTC.

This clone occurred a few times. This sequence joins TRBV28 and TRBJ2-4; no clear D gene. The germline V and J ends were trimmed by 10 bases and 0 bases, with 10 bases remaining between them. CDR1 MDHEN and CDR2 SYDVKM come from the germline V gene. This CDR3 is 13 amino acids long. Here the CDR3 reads CATTSPAKNIQYF. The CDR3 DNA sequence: TGTGCCACCACGAGTCCAGCCAAAAACATTCAGTACTTC.

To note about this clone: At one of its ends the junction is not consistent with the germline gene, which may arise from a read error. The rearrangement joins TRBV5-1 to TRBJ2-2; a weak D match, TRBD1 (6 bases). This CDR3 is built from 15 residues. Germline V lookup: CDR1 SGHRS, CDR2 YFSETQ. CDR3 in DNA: TGCGCCGGCAGCTTGACAGGAGCGAACACCGGGGAGCTGTTTTTT. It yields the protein CAGSLTGANTGELFF.

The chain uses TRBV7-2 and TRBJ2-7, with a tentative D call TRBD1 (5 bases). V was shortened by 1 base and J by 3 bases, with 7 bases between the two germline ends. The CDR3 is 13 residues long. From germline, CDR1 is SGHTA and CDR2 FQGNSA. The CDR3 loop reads CASSLVTDYEQYF. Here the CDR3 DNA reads TGTGCCAGCAGCTTAGTGACAGACTACGAGCAGTACTTC.

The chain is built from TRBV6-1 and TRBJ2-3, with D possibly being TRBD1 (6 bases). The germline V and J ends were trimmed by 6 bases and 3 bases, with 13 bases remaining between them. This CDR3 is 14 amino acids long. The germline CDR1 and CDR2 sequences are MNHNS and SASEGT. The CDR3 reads CASRWGTRTDTQYF. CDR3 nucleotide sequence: TGTGCCAGCAGGTGGGGGACAAGAACAGATACGCAGTATTTT.

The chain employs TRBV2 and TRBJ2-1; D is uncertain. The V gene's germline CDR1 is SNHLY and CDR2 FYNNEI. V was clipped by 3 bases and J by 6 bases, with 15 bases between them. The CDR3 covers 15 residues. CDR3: CASSEVVRVGNEQFF. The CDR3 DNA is TGTGCCAGCAGTGAGGTCGTGAGAGTTGGCAATGAGCAGTTCTTC.

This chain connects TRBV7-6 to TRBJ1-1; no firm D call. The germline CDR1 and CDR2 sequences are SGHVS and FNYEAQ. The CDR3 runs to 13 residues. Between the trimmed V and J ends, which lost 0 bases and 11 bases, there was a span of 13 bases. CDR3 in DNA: TGTGCCAGCAGCTTAGCGCCTGGGAGAGGCGCTTTCTTT. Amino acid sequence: CASSLAPGRGAFF.

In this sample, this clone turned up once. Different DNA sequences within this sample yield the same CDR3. Here the CDR3 reads CASSLGQGMSNSPLHF. The CDR3 DNA sequence: TGTGCCAGCAGCCTGGGGCAGGGTATGAGCAATTCACCCCTCCACTTT. The rearrangement uses TRBV5-4 and TRBJ1-6, with D possibly matching TRBD1 (5 bases). This CDR3 has 16 amino acids. Germline V gene lookup returns CDR1 SGHNT and CDR2 YYREEE (reference sequence). V lost 4 bases to trimming and J lost 7 bases, with 18 bases between them.

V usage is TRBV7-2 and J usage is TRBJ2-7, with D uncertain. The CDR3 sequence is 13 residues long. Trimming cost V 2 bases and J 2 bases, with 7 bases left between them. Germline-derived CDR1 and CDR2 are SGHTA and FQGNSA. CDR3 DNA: TGTGCCAGCAGCTTACCGGTAACCTACGAGCAGTACTTC. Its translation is CASSLPVTYEQYF.

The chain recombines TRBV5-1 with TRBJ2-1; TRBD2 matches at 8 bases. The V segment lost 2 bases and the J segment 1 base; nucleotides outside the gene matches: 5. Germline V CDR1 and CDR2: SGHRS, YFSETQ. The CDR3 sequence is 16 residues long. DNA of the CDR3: TGCGCCAGCAGCTTTGTAACTAGCGGATCCTACAATGAGCAGTTCTTC. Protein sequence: CASSFVTSGSYNEQFF.

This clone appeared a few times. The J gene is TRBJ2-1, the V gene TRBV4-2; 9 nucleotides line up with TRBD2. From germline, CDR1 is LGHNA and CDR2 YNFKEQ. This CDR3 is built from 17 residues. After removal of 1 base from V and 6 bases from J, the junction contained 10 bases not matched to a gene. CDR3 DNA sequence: TGTGCCAGCAGCCAAGTGTTAGGGACTAGCCCTATCAATGAGCAGTTCTTC. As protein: CASSQVLGTSPINEQFF.

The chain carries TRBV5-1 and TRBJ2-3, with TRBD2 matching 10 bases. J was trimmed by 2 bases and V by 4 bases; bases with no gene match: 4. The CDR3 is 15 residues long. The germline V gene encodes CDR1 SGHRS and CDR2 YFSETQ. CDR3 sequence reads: CASSTTSGHTDTQYF. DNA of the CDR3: TGCGCCAGCAGCACGACTAGCGGGCACACAGATACGCAGTATTTT.

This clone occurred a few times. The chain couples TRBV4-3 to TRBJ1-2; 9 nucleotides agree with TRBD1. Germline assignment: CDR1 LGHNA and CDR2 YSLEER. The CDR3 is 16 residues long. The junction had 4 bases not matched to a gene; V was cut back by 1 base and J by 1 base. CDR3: CASSQGDRDINYGYTF. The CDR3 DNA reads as TGCGCCAGCAGCCAAGGGGACAGGGACATTAACTATGGCTACACCTTC.

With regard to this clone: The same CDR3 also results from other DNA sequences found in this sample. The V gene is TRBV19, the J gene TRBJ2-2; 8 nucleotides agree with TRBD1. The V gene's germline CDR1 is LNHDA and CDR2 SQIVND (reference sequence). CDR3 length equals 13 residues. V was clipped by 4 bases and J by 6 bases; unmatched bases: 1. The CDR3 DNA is TGTGCCAGTAGTAGACAGGGGCCCGGGGAGCTGTTTTTT. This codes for CASSRQGPGELFF.

CDR3 nucleotide sequence: TGTGCCAGCTCACCGGCGGTTGGGAATCAGCCCCAGCATTTT. It specifies CASSPAVGNQPQHF. The J gene is TRBJ1-5, the V gene TRBV18; D is unclear. CDR1 is KGHSH, CDR2 LQKENI, per germline. This CDR3 comprises 14 residues. Deletions cut 3 bases from V and 4 bases from J, with 10 bases between.

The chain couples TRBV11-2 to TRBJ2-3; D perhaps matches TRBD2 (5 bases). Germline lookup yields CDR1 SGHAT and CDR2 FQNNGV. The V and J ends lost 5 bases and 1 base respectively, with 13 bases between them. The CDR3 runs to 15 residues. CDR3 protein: CASSRSARGTDTQYF. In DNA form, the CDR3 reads TGTGCCAGCAGCCGTTCAGCGCGGGGCACAGATACGCAGTATTTT.

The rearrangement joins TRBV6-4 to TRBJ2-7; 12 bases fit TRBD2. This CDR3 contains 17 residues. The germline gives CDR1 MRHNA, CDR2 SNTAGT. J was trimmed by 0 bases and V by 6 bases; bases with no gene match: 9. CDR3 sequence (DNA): TGTGCCAGCAGACCCGGGACTAGCGGGCCCAGCTCCTACGAGCAGTACTTC. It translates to CASRPGTSGPSSYEQYF.

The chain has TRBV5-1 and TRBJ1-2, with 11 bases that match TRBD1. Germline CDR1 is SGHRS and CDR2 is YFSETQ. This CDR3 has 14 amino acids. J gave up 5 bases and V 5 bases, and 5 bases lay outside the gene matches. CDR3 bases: TGCGCCAGCAGACCTGGACAGGGGGCGTATGGCTACACCTTC. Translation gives CASRPGQGAYGYTF. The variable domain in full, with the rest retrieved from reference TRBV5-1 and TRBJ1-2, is KAGVTQTPRYLIKTRGQQVTLSCSPISGHRSVSWYQQTPGQGLQFLFEYFSETQRNKGNFPGRFSGRQFSNSRSEMNVSTLELGDSALYLCASRPGQGAYGYTFGSGTRLTVV.

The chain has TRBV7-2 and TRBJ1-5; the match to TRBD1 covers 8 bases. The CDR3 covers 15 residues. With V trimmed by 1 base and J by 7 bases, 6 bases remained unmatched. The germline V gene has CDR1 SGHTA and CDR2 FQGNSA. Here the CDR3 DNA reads TGTGCCAGCAGCTTAGGGCAGGGGGCAGGCCAGCCCCAGCATTTT. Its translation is CASSLGQGAGQPQHF.

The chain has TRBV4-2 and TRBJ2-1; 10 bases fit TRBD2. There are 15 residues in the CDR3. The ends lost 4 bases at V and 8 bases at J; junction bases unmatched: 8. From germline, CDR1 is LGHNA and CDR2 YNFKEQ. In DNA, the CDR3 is TGTGCCAGCAGCCGACCGGGACTAGCGACCCATGAGCAGTTCTTC. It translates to CASSRPGLATHEQFF.

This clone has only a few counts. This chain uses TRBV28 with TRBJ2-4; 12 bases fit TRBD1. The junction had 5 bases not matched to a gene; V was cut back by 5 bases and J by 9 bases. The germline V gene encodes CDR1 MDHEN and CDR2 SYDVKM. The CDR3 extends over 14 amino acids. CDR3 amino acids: CASSPGQGATIQYF. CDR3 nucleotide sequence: TGTGCCAGCAGTCCGGGACAGGGGGCGACCATTCAGTACTTC. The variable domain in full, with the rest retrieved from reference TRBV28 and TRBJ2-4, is DVKVTQSSRYLVKRTGEKVFLECVQDMDHENMFWYRQDPGLGLRLIYFSYDVKMKEKGDIPEGYSVSREKKERFSLILESASTNQTSMYLCASSPGQGATIQYFGAGTRLSVL.

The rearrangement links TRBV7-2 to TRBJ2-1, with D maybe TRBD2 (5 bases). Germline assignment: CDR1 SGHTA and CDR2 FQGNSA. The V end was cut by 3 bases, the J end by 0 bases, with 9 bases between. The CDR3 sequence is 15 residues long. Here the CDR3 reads CASSFRTPSYNEQFF. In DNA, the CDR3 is TGTGCCAGCAGCTTCCGGACTCCCTCCTACAATGAGCAGTTCTTC. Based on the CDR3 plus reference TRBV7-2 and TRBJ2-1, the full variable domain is GAGVSQSPSNKVTEKGKDVELRCDPISGHTALYWYRQSLGQGLEFLIYFQGNSAPDKSGLPSDRFSAERTGGSVSTLTIQRTQQEDSAVYLCASSFRTPSYNEQFFGPGTRLTVL.

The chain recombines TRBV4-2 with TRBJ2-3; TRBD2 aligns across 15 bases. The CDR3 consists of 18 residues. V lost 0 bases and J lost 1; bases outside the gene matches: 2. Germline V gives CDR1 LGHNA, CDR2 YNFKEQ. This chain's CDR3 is CASSQERTSGRGTDTQYF. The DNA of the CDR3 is TGTGCCAGCAGCCAAGAGAGGACTAGCGGGAGGGGCACAGATACGCAGTATTTT.

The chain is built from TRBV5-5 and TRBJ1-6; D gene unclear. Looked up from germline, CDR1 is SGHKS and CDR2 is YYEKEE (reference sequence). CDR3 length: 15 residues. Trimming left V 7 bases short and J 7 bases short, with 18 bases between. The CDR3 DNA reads TGTGCCAGCGCAATCGGGGAGTTGGTGAATTCACCCCTCCACTTT. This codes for CASAIGELVNSPLHF. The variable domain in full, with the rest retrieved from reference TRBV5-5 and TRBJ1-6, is DAGVTQSPTHLIKTRGQQVTLRCSPISGHKSVSWYQQVLGQGPQFIFQYYEKEERGRGNFPDRFSARQFPNYSSELNVNALLLGDSALYLCASAIGELVNSPLHFGNGTRLTVT.

The CDR3 DNA is TGTGCCAGCAGTTTATACTCTGGCTACACCTTC. This gives the protein CASSLYSGYTF. The chain couples TRBV28 to TRBJ1-2, with D unclear. V shed 1 base and J shed 7 bases, with 4 bases lying between them. The CDR3 is 11 amino acids. Germline V gives CDR1 MDHEN, CDR2 SYDVKM.